This TCR beta chain came from a study of PD-1 blockade in classical Hodgkin lymphoma (dated by TCRdb to the early 2020s). Context from the whole study: Nivolumab dosing was 3 mg/kg intravenously every 2 weeks, continuing until either disease progression or unacceptable toxicity. A peripheral blood immune signature of response to PD-1 blockade in classical Hodgkin lymphoma was defined using TCR beta sequencing and CyTOF. Beyond this particular receptor, the publication reports: The study was restricted to a single clinical trial cohort, and the causes of repertoire differences, possibly disease activity or prior therapy, were left undefined. CD4+ but not CD8+ TCR diversity rose significantly by C4D1 (p=0.0027 vs p=0.16), most apparent in complete responders (p=0.02). Lower diversity was seen in patients whose nivolumab began less than 1 year after ASCT, and these patients were left out of later analyses so that immune reconstitution would not confound the results. Trial patients achieving complete response had baseline diversity similar to newly diagnosed patients, whereas partial responders and progressors had significantly lower diversity. Baseline TCR diversity was reported to be lower in newly diagnosed patients than in healthy donors, and even lower in relapsed/refractory patients.

Reading the label with the study, this specimen's time point is: cycle 2 day 1 (C2D1) of nivolumab. Every trial patient had relapsed following autologous stem cell transplantation, and prior brentuximab vedotin exposure was what differed among cohorts A, B and C. A total of 50 to 70 patients with relapsed/refractory classical Hodgkin lymphoma made up the trial cohort, and each patient's best overall response was complete response, partial response or progressive disease. In the multi-cohort phase II CheckMate 205 trial, trial patients received single-agent nivolumab. An independent review committee assessed best overall response by applying the 2007 International Working Group response criteria. Trial PBMCs were collected immediately before nivolumab initiation (C1D1) and during therapy at cycle 2 day 1 and cycle 4 day 1. Peripheral blood was collected in 8 mL Vacutainer Cell Preparation Tubes, from which PBMCs were isolated by centrifugation and then cryopreserved.

With respect to this clone: Its binding antigen is unknown. There are no base qualities to consult, and no much larger clone falls within one base.

The Qiagen DNeasy kit was used to extract genomic DNA from unsorted PBMCs and from the negatively selected CD4+ and CD8+ fractions. Amplification of TCR beta CDR3 regions was done by immunoSEQ multiplex PCR with primers that anneal to V and J segments. A synthetic immune receptor repertoire was used to minimize amplification bias, and any residual bias was removed computationally once sequencing was done. As for the original processing: Repertoire diversity was quantified as the Shannon entropy index using custom Python scripts. Unsorted, CD4+ and CD8+ repertoires were examined separately, except in combined analyses, for which CD4+ and CD8+ sequences were merged in silico. Clonal expansion was defined as a frequency increase of at least 2-fold after treatment compared with C1D1, and clones undetected at baseline were assigned a pseudocount of 0.5. Singleton clones were defined as clones with 0 or 1 copy at C1D1, and non-singleton clones were defined as clones with 2 or more copies. Clones expanded in unsorted samples were labelled as CD4+, CD8+ or unknown by matching protein sequences in sorted samples from the same patient. Diversity changes from C1D1 to C4D1 were tested in paired samples using Wilcoxon tests. TCRdb retrieved this table from immuneACCESS and kept in-frame rearrangements only. Not all clones are present; in checked studies, unresolved V genes account for under half, and no reason is known for the remainder. V, J and clone size are taken as reported in that table, and D and trimming were inferred from the DNA itself. The sample has some 90,000 clones on record, 92% of them singletons. The biggest ten clones account for roughly 3% of the sample.

The sample was peripheral blood mononuclear cells (PBMCs), taken before the second cycle of nivolumab. The sequence came from a human donor with classical Hodgkin lymphoma.

CDR3 region: CASMWDSNQPQHF. The nucleotide sequence is given as TGTGCCAGCATGTGGGATAGCAATCAGCCCCAGCATTTT. The chain uses TRBV2 and TRBJ1-5; the D gene cannot be named for sure. CDR1 and CDR2 (SNHLY, FYNNEI) derive from the germline V gene. Inclusive of the bounding cysteine and phenylalanine, the CDR3 is 13 residues long. Of all the DNA, just the CDR3 is kept, 39 bases in frame from base 1. V is pared back by 7 bases and J by 0 bases, with 7 bases lying between the germline termini.